The sequence of this TCR beta chain was determined in a study of blood T cell repertoires in COVID-19. About the research overall: Sources were T cells, B-cell-depleted T cells, or PBMCs; the material itself was cDNA or gDNA.

Under the authors' procedure: Amplifying reference gene primers gave estimates of nucleated cell counts. The table came from immunoSEQ multiplex PCR; TCRdb's copy has only in-frame clones and leaves some out. V, J and clone size are those of that table, while D and trimming were read from the DNA. The sample has some 65,000 clones, about 74% seen once. The ends lost 4 bases at V and 8 bases at J; junction bases unmatched: 9. Germline V lookup: CDR1 MNHEY, CDR2 SVGEGT. The CDR3 totals 14 residues. The source material was peripheral blood. This TCR derives from a woman of 80 years or more with acute or convalescent COVID-19. The chain recombines TRBV6-2 or TRBV6-3 with TRBJ2-7; TRBD1 matches 9 bases. The CDR3 DNA is TGTGCCAGCAGTTGGACAGGGGATGATACCAAGCAGTACTTC. It specifies CASSWTGDDTKQYF.